The rows below give T cell receptor beta chains drawn from one sample of a study of OX40 agonist ivuxolimab in advanced cancers. Sequencing was performed with immunoSEQ multiplex PCR; in TCRdb, only in-frame clones are kept and a portion is missing. The sample carries about 27,000 clones, 88% recorded once. Source: CD4+ or CD8+ T cells sorted from blood, taken in a trial of the OX40 agonist ivuxolimab. These receptors came from an adult with an advanced solid tumor such as melanoma, head and neck, liver or kidney cancer. The CDR3 runs from the conserved cysteine through the conserved F or W. A D gene is named only where the DNA matches it firmly. Clone size is given for some rows only: seen once, a few or many times, or a class if the clone is expanded.

V,size,D,J,CDR3,DNA
TRBV2,-,-,TRBJ2-2,CASSGTVVAANTGELFF,TGTGCCAGCAGTGGGACAGTAGTTGCGGCGAACACCGGGGAGCTGTTTTTT
TRBV6-5,-,-,TRBJ2-1,CASSSLTRPYNEQFF,TGTGCCAGCAGCTCGTTGACCCGACCCTACAATGAGCAGTTCTTC
TRBV30,-,-,TRBJ1-2,CAWTGFYGYTF,TGTGCCTGGACAGGCTTCTATGGCTACACCTTC
TRBV6-5,-,-,TRBJ2-1,CASSWDSLNEQFF,TGTGCCAGCAGTTGGGACTCCCTCAATGAGCAGTTCTTC
TRBV7-9,-,TRBD1,TRBJ2-5,CASSSWTGGIQETQYF,TGTGCCAGCAGCTCCTGGACAGGGGGCATCCAAGAGACCCAGTACTTC
TRBV7-9,once,-,TRBJ2-7,CASRLETGYEQYF,TGTGCCAGCAGGTTGGAGACAGGCTACGAGCAGTACTTC
TRBV27,-,-,TRBJ1-5,CASSLSGHFNQPQHF,TGTGCCAGCAGTCTATCGGGGCATTTCAATCAGCCCCAGCATTTT
TRBV27,-,TRBD2,TRBJ2-1,CASSFAGGGYNEQFF,TGTGCCAGCAGTTTCGCGGGGGGGGGCTACAATGAGCAGTTCTTC
TRBV4-1,-,-,TRBJ1-5,CASSQAPTEYQPQHF,TGCGCCAGCAGCCAAGCACCGACAGAGTATCAGCCCCAGCATTTT
TRBV6-5,-,-,TRBJ2-7,CASSYGVTYEQYF,TGTGCCAGCAGTTACGGGGTAACCTACGAGCAGTACTTC
TRBV7-2,-,-,TRBJ1-4,CASSPDSGGLEEKLFF,TGTGCCAGCAGCCCGGACAGTGGAGGCCTTGAGGAAAAACTGTTTTTT
TRBV7-9,-,-,TRBJ2-5,CASSAPNYNQETQYF,TGTGCCAGCAGCGCCCCAAACTACAACCAAGAGACCCAGTACTTC
TRBV27,-,TRBD1,TRBJ1-5,CASSWGQGDGQPQHF,TGTGCCAGCAGTTGGGGACAGGGGGACGGGCAGCCCCAGCATTTT
TRBV5-1,-,-,TRBJ2-7,CASSLDGHFSSYEQYF,TGCGCCAGCAGCTTGGATGGACACTTCTCCTCCTACGAGCAGTACTTC
TRBV27,-,-,TRBJ2-2,CASSPDEGGANTGELFF,TGTGCCAGCAGTCCTGATGAGGGGGGCGCGAACACCGGGGAGCTGTTTTTT
TRBV9,-,TRBD2,TRBJ2-5,CASSVTPVIAGGNQETQYF,TGTGCCAGCAGCGTTACCCCGGTAATAGCGGGAGGCAATCAAGAGACCCAGTACTTC
TRBV5-3,-,-,TRBJ2-7,CARSLTGAENEQYF,TGTGCCAGAAGCTTGACGGGGGCCGAAAACGAGCAGTACTTC
TRBV5-1,-,-,TRBJ2-3,CASSLGDTQYF,TGCGCCAGCAGTTTGGGAGATACGCAGTATTTT
TRBV6-1,-,-,TRBJ2-3,CASSEGAGTTDTQYF,TGTGCCAGCAGTGAGGGGGCAGGGACCACAGATACGCAGTATTTT
TRBV25-1,medium-sized,TRBD1,TRBJ1-6,CASSDTKTGKGLHF,TGTGCCAGCAGTGACACAAAGACAGGGAAGGGCCTCCACTTT
TRBV28,once,TRBD1,TRBJ1-4,CASKGTGGREKLFF,TGTGCCAGCAAGGGGACAGGGGGGAGGGAAAAACTGTTTTTT
TRBV27,-,-,TRBJ1-5,CAAGVDAGIQPQHF,TGTGCTGCAGGAGTTGATGCAGGGATTCAGCCCCAGCATTTT
TRBV27,-,-,TRBJ2-5,CASTDPQETQYF,TGTGCCAGCACCGATCCCCAAGAGACCCAGTACTTC
TRBV19,-,-,TRBJ1-5,CASSMTLNQPQHF,TGTGCCAGTAGTATGACACTTAATCAGCCCCAGCATTTT
TRBV27,-,TRBD1,TRBJ1-1,CASSLSTGVNTEAFF,TGTGCCAGCAGTTTGTCCACAGGGGTGAACACTGAAGCTTTCTTT
TRBV10-1,once,-,TRBJ2-1,CASPHSTSSYNEQFF,TGCGCCAGCCCACACTCGACTAGCTCCTACAATGAGCAGTTCTTC
TRBV4-1,-,-,TRBJ2-5,CASSQVAGETQYF,TGCGCCAGCAGCCAGGTAGCCGGAGAGACCCAGTACTTC
TRBV14,-,-,TRBJ2-3,CASSQWGDTQYF,TGTGCCAGCAGCCAGTGGGGAGATACGCAGTATTTT
TRBV19,few,-,TRBJ1-5,CASSIWGTLRNQPQHF,TGTGCCAGTAGTATCTGGGGAACCTTGCGCAATCAGCCCCAGCATTTT
TRBV30,few,TRBD1,TRBJ1-1,CAWETGGETEAFF,TGTGCCTGGGAGACAGGGGGCGAGACTGAAGCTTTCTTT
TRBV28,-,TRBD1,TRBJ2-7,CASSPLTGSYEQYF,TGTGCCAGCAGTCCCCTGACAGGGTCCTACGAGCAGTACTTC
TRBV27,-,TRBD1,TRBJ2-7,CAASPGTAPLGEQYF,TGTGCCGCTTCCCCCGGGACAGCCCCCCTTGGCGAGCAGTACTTC
TRBV19,-,-,TRBJ2-1,CASIPSGGISYNEQFF,TGTGCCAGTATCCCATCAGGGGGGATTTCCTACAATGAGCAGTTCTTC
TRBV5-1,-,TRBD1,TRBJ2-1,CASSPGQGSGNEQFF,TGCGCCAGCAGCCCTGGACAGGGAAGTGGAAATGAGCAGTTCTTC